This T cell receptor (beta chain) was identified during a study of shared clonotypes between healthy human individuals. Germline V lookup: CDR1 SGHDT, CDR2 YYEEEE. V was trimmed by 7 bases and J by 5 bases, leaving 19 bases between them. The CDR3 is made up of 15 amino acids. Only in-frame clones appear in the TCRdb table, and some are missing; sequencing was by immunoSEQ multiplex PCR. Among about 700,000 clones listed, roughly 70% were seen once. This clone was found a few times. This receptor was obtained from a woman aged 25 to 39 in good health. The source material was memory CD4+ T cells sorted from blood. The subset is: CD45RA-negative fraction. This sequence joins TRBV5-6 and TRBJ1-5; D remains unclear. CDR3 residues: CASYPTGGPYQPQHF. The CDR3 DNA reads TGTGCCAGCTACCCGACCGGCGGGCCCTATCAGCCCCAGCATTTT.